The 23 T cell receptor beta chains listed next were all sequenced from one sample in a study of PD-1 blockade in mismatch repair-deficient tumors (dated by TCRdb to between 2016 and 2019). Libraries came from the immunoSEQ multiplex PCR assay. Not all clones reach the TCRdb copy of this immuneACCESS table, which keeps in-frame sequences only. Checked studies attribute under half of the gap to unresolved V genes and leave the rest unexplained. The sample includes about 130,000 clones, with roughly 86% observed a single time. Clones ranked in the top ten supply 12% of the sample. The sequenced sample was peripheral blood, obtained almost 74 weeks after starting pembrolizumab. All receptors derive from an adult with mismatch repair-deficient cancer.

This chain links TRBV19 with TRBJ2-3; 8 bases fit TRBD1. Germline loops: CDR1 LNHDA, CDR2 SQIVND (reference sequence). The CDR3 is made up of 13 amino acids. With V trimmed by 6 bases and J by 6 bases, 5 bases remained unmatched. The CDR3 DNA reads as TGTGCCAGTAGGCCGACAGGGGTGGATACGCAGTATTTT. Translating it yields CASRPTGVDTQYF.

The genes are TRBV6-6 and TRBJ2-5; D is unclear. The length of the CDR3 is 13 residues. Trimming left V 5 bases short and J 5 bases short, with 12 bases between. Germline lookup yields CDR1 MNHNY and CDR2 SVGAGI (reference sequence). The DNA of the CDR3 is TGTGCCAGCAGTCCCGATCCCCAGGAGACCCAGTACTTC. Amino acids: CASSPDPQETQYF.

The V gene is TRBV11-2, the J gene TRBJ2-7, with 10 bases matching TRBD1. Germline lookup yields CDR1 SGHAT and CDR2 FQNNGV. The CDR3 contains 15 residues. Trimming took 3 bases from V and 2 from J; bases not matched to a gene: 4. The CDR3 DNA sequence: TGTGCCAGCAGCTTTTTAGGACAGGGGGCCTACGAGCAGTACTTC. Translating it yields CASSFLGQGAYEQYF.

This sequence joins TRBV9 and TRBJ2-3; D unclear. Germline loops: CDR1 SGDLS, CDR2 YYNGEE. The CDR3 contains 15 residues. Trimming removed 0 bases at V and 8 bases at J, with 16 bases between. The CDR3 bases are TGTGCCAGCAGCGTAGCCCCCTCCCAGAGTCGTACGCAGTATTTT. Its translation is CASSVAPSQSRTQYF.

The rearrangement uses TRBV7-9 and TRBJ2-3; no clear D gene. The CDR3 is 12 residues long. Germline V gene sequence: CDR1 SEHNR, CDR2 FQNEAQ (reference sequence). Trimming left V 3 bases short and J 4 bases short, with 5 bases between. CDR3 in DNA: TGTGCCAGCAGCTTCTCGGCAGATACGCAGTATTTT. The encoded protein is CASSFSADTQYF.

The chain joins TRBV6-6 to TRBJ2-7, with no clear D. This CDR3 has 13 amino acids. CDR1 and CDR2 (germline): MNHNY, SVGAGI (reference sequence). The germline V and J ends were trimmed by 8 bases and 2 bases, with 13 bases remaining between them. CDR3 loop: CASGKTFTYEQYF. CDR3 bases: TGTGCCAGCGGAAAGACCTTTACCTACGAGCAGTACTTC.

V usage is TRBV7-6 and J usage is TRBJ2-7, with 14 bases fitting TRBD2. Germline V lookup: CDR1 SGHVS, CDR2 FNYEAQ. The trim removed 4 bases at V and 6 bases at J, leaving 2 bases unmatched. The CDR3 totals 14 residues. In DNA, the CDR3 is TGTGCCAGCAGCTCCGGACTAGCGGGAGGCGAGCAGTACTTC. It translates to CASSSGLAGGEQYF.

As concerns this clone: One end of the junction fails to match germline, which may point to a read error. The CDR3 sequence: CAWTSGSYEQYF. The CDR3, as DNA: TGTGCTTGGACTAGCGGCTCCTACGAGCAGTACTTC. The rearrangement links TRBV30 to TRBJ2-7, with 10 bases identical to TRBD2. The CDR3 has 12 amino acids. CDR1 is GTSNPN, CDR2 SVGIG, per germline (reference sequence).

The rearrangement joins TRBV29-1 to TRBJ1-2; D is undetermined. The germline CDR1 and CDR2 sequences are SQVTM and ANQGSEA. The CDR3 contains 10 residues. The chain's CDR3 is CIDNDYGYTF. The DNA for the CDR3 is TGCATTGACAACGACTATGGCTACACCTTC.

The chain is built from TRBV29-1 and TRBJ1-4; 7 bases are a match to TRBD1. Germline-derived CDR1 and CDR2 are SQVTM and ANQGSEA. The CDR3 length is 13 residues. With V trimmed by 7 bases and J by 7 bases, 9 bases remained unmatched. The CDR3 loop is CSGQGHEGEKLFF. The CDR3 bases are TGCAGCGGACAGGGACATGAAGGTGAAAAACTGTTTTTT.

The chain uses TRBV4-1 and TRBJ1-4; 8 bases agree with TRBD1. The CDR3 extends over 16 amino acids. Germline assignment: CDR1 MGHRA and CDR2 YSYEKL. Trimming removed 1 base from V and 5 bases from J; junction bases left unmatched: 6. The DNA of the CDR3 is TGCGCCAGCAGCCAAGCCTCAGGGGGCGCGAATGAAAAACTGTTTTTT. This translates into CASSQASGGANEKLFF.

The V call is TRBV4-3, the J call TRBJ1-2, with unresolved D. The CDR3 totals 15 residues. V gave up 0 bases and J gave up 4 bases, with 12 bases separating them. Germline V CDR1 and CDR2: LGHNA, YSLEER. In DNA form, the CDR3 reads TGCGCCAGCAGCCAAGATCGAGCACAGATCTATGGCTACACCTTC. Residues: CASSQDRAQIYGYTF.

V and J are TRBV4-2 and TRBJ2-1; 7 bases agree with TRBD2. Trimming at V came to 7 bases and at J to 0 bases, leaving 9 bases not matched to a gene. This CDR3 is 16 amino acids long. Germline V gives CDR1 LGHNA, CDR2 YNFKEQ. The CDR3 DNA sequence: TGTGCCAGCAAGCCCCATGGCGGGAGCTCCTACAATGAGCAGTTCTTC. Residues: CASKPHGGSSYNEQFF.

This clone was counted a single time. The DNA for the CDR3 is TGCGCCAGCAGCAGGGACACGAGGAACTATGGCTACACCTTC. This gives the protein CASSRDTRNYGYTF. The chain couples TRBV5-1 to TRBJ1-2; a weak D match, TRBD1 (6 bases). The V end was cut by 4 bases, the J end by 2 bases, with 12 bases between. The CDR3 is 14 residues long. Germline-derived CDR1 and CDR2 are SGHRS and YFSETQ.

The chain links TRBV6-1 to TRBJ2-7, with TRBD1 identical over 8 bases. The V gene end was trimmed by 7 bases and the J gene end by 2 bases; junction bases not matched to a gene: 4. Germline CDR1 MNHNS, CDR2 SASEGT. The CDR3 sequence is 13 residues long. The CDR3 loop is CASTGTGTYEQYF. CDR3 sequence (DNA): TGTGCCAGCACAGGGACAGGCACCTACGAGCAGTACTTC.

The rearrangement joins TRBV7-9 to TRBJ2-4; 8 positions agree with TRBD2. There are 16 residues in the CDR3. Germline V CDR1 and CDR2: SEHNR, FQNEAQ (reference sequence). V gave up 4 bases and J gave up 1 base; unmatched junction bases: 6. CDR3 sequence (DNA): TGTGCCAGCAGCTCGGGACTAGGGGAGGCCAAAAACATTCAGTACTTC. Its translation is CASSSGLGEAKNIQYF.

This chain connects TRBV23-1 to TRBJ2-3; TRBD1 matches 9 bases. Being an ORF, TRBV23-1 has a function that is uncertain. The V segment lost 0 bases and the J segment 2 bases; nucleotides outside the gene matches: 3. This CDR3 contains 16 residues. CDR3 DNA: TGCGCCAGCAGTCAATCCGGGACAGGGTACACAGATACGCAGTATTTT. This sequence encodes CASSQSGTGYTDTQYF.

This clone appeared once. CDR3 sequence reads: CASSPRGLAGGSSYNEQFF. The CDR3 nucleotides are TGTGCCAGCTCACCAAGGGGACTAGCGGGAGGCAGCTCCTACAATGAGCAGTTCTTC. The V call is TRBV18, the J call TRBJ2-1; 15 bases match TRBD2. The trim removed 2 bases at V and 0 bases at J, leaving 5 bases unmatched. This CDR3 has 19 amino acids. The germline gives CDR1 KGHSH, CDR2 LQKENI.

V usage is TRBV14 and J usage is TRBJ1-4; D is uncertain. Per germline, CDR1 SGHDN and CDR2 FVKESK. The CDR3 length is 16 residues. Trimming removed 2 bases at V and 11 bases at J, with 21 bases between. CDR3 sequence reads: CASSQFVGEGFGKLFF. Written as DNA, the CDR3 is TGTGCCAGCAGCCAATTTGTTGGGGAGGGATTCGGGAAACTGTTTTTT.

The rearrangement links TRBV19 to TRBJ2-1; TRBD2 agrees at 12 bases. The CDR3 covers 14 residues. Germline CDR1 is LNHDA and CDR2 is SQIVND (reference sequence). V shed 3 bases and J 6 bases; nucleotides not matched to a gene: 0. Here the CDR3 reads CASSMTSGSNEQFF. The CDR3 region has the DNA TGTGCCAGTAGTATGACTAGCGGGAGCAATGAGCAGTTCTTC.

The rearrangement joins TRBV9 to TRBJ2-7; TRBD2 matches 12 bases. CDR3 length: 14 residues. V shed 5 bases, J shed 12 bases, and the junction held 12 bases outside the gene matches. CDR1 and CDR2 from the germline V gene are SGDLS and YYNGEE. The CDR3 region is CASSPSGRALRLYF. CDR3 nucleotides: TGTGCCAGCAGTCCTAGCGGGAGGGCATTGCGTCTGTACTTC.

V usage is TRBV7-9 and J usage is TRBJ1-4, with a possible D match to TRBD1 (5 bases). CDR1 is SEHNR and CDR2 is FQNEAQ in the germline V gene (reference sequence). V lost 3 bases to trimming and J lost 5 bases, with 10 bases between them. The CDR3 sequence is 14 residues long. CDR3 nucleotides: TGTGCCAGCAGCTTCGAGGGGAGGAATGAAAAACTGTTTTTT. Residues: CASSFEGRNEKLFF.

The chain combines TRBV7-9 with TRBJ2-2; D is unclear. V gave up 0 bases and J gave up 7 bases, with 9 bases separating them. Germline V CDR1 and CDR2: SEHNR, FQNEAQ (reference sequence). This CDR3 has 14 residues. The CDR3 loop is CASSLASIDGELFF. The CDR3 nucleotides read TGTGCCAGCAGCTTAGCTTCTATCGACGGGGAGCTGTTTTTT.